One sample yielded the 13 T cell receptor beta chains listed below, sequenced in a study of cytomegalovirus exposure and HLA in healthy donors. Vbeta (60) and Jbeta (13) primers were used in the PCR. Libraries were prepared by immunoSEQ multiplex PCR; TCRdb keeps only in-frame clonotypes and omits some of them. The sample lists fewer than 200,000 clones, 75% to 85% occurring once. The material sequenced was PBMCs. All receptors derive from a girl aged 2-10 years in good health and CMV-seropositive.

J is TRBJ2-1 and V is TRBV6-5, with 8 bases aligning to TRBD2. V dropped 4 bases and J dropped 5; count of bases not matched to a gene: 10. CDR3 length: 16 amino acids. Looked up from germline, CDR1 is MNHEY and CDR2 is SVGAGI. The CDR3 sequence: CASSLEREPRNNEQFF. The CDR3 bases are TGTGCCAGCAGTTTGGAGCGGGAGCCCAGAAACAATGAGCAGTTCTTC.

The count of this clone is one. This sequence joins TRBV5-6 and TRBJ1-2; no clear D gene. The germline CDR1 and CDR2 sequences are SGHDT and YYEEEE. The germline V and J ends were trimmed by 0 bases and 7 bases, with 16 bases remaining between them. The length of the CDR3 is 15 residues. CDR3 DNA: TGTGCCAGCAGCTTGGGGCATTCCTTGTCGGGTGGCTACACCTTC. It encodes CASSLGHSLSGGYTF.

V is TRBV4-1 and J is TRBJ2-3; 7 nucleotides match TRBD2. CDR1 and CDR2 (germline): MGHRA, YSYEKL. This CDR3 is 14 amino acids long. Trimming removed 4 bases from V and 6 bases from J; junction bases left unmatched: 7. CDR3 in DNA: TGCGCCAGCAGCCCAAGGACTAGAATGGATACGCAGTATTTT. It translates to CASSPRTRMDTQYF.

The gene calls are TRBV6-1 and TRBJ1-5; D is unclear. This CDR3 region has 14 residues. Germline V gene lookup returns CDR1 MNHNS and CDR2 SASEGT. Trimming took off 5 bases at V and 0 bases at J, with 8 bases between the two ends. CDR3 in DNA: TGTGCCAGCAGTCGGTATTATAGCAATCAGCCCCAGCATTTT. It is translated as CASSRYYSNQPQHF.

The chain has TRBV2 and TRBJ1-2; D is unresolved. The CDR3 sequence is 12 residues long. The V end lost 7 bases, the J end lost 4 bases, and 10 bases lay between the germline ends. In germline, CDR1 is SNHLY, CDR2 FYNNEI. As DNA, the CDR3 is TGTGCCAGCAACCAGACACGCTATGGCTACACCTTC. Translating it yields CASNQTRYGYTF. Together with reference TRBV2 and TRBJ1-2, the CDR3 gives the full variable domain: EPEVTQTPSHQVTQMGQEVILRCVPISNHLYFYWYRQILGQKVEFLVSFYNNEISEKSEIFDDQFSVERPDGSNFTLKIRSTKLEDSAMYFCASNQTRYGYTFGSGTRLTVV.

The rearrangement uses TRBV10-3 and TRBJ2-3, with TRBD1 matching 9 bases. Germline V gene sequence: CDR1 ENHRY, CDR2 SYGVKD. V shed 6 bases and J 1 base; nucleotides not matched to a gene: 5. There are 15 residues in the CDR3. CDR3 region: CAIRDRDRGTDTQYF. CDR3 DNA: TGTGCCATCAGGGACCGGGACAGGGGCACAGATACGCAGTATTTT.

V is TRBV14 and J is TRBJ2-3; D is unresolved. Germline CDR1 SGHDN, CDR2 FVKESK. The V end lost 4 bases, the J end lost 4 bases, and 6 bases lay between the germline ends. The CDR3 has 12 amino acids. The CDR3 sequence is CASSLIPDTQYF. The DNA for the CDR3 is TGTGCCAGCAGCCTCATCCCAGATACGCAGTATTTT.

V usage is TRBV4-1 and J usage is TRBJ1-2, with D perhaps TRBD1 (6 bases). The V and J ends lost 1 base and 2 bases respectively, with 11 bases between them. The CDR3 covers 15 residues. Germline CDR1 MGHRA, CDR2 YSYEKL. This chain's CDR3 is CASSQVQGSNYGYTF. Here the CDR3 DNA reads TGCGCCAGCAGCCAAGTACAGGGTTCAAACTATGGCTACACCTTC.

This clone was observed a few times. The chain recombines TRBV18 with TRBJ2-3; 10 bases map to TRBD2. V gave up 1 base and J gave up 0 bases; unmatched junction bases: 4. Germline V lookup: CDR1 KGHSH, CDR2 LQKENI. This CDR3 has 17 amino acids. Here the CDR3 reads CASSPRTSGTSTDTQYF. The CDR3 region has the DNA TGTGCCAGCTCACCACGTACTAGCGGGACAAGCACAGATACGCAGTATTTT.

The CDR3 bases are TGTGCCAGCAGTTACGCTCCGGAGGATACGCAGTATTTT. Translating gives CASSYAPEDTQYF. This chain links TRBV6-5 with TRBJ2-3; D ambiguous. This CDR3 contains 13 residues. Germline V lookup: CDR1 MNHEY, CDR2 SVGAGI. Trimming cost V 2 bases and J 6 bases, with 9 bases left between them.

The genes are TRBV5-1 and TRBJ1-2; the D is unclear. This CDR3 has 13 amino acids. Germline V gene data show CDR1 as SGHRS and CDR2 as YFSETQ. Deletions cut 0 bases from V and 4 bases from J, with 7 bases between. The CDR3: CASSLGAFYGYTF. DNA of the CDR3: TGCGCCAGCAGCTTGGGGGCTTTCTATGGCTACACCTTC.

CDR3 nucleotides: TGTGCCAGCAGGGCCCGGGCAGGGGACGGAAACACCATATATTTT. Its protein product is CASRARAGDGNTIYF. The rearrangement links TRBV27 to TRBJ1-3; D perhaps matches TRBD1 (6 bases). This CDR3 contains 15 residues. Trimming pared 6 bases from V and 4 bases from J, leaving 16 bases between. The germline V gene encodes CDR1 MNHEY and CDR2 SMNVEV (reference sequence).

The chain carries TRBV30 and TRBJ2-3, with 13 nucleotides matching TRBD2. The CDR3 spans 13 residues. V was clipped by 3 bases and J by 8 bases; unmatched bases: 2. Looked up from germline, CDR1 is GTSNPN and CDR2 is SVGIG (reference sequence). CDR3 region: CAWRLAGGGTQYF. The CDR3 DNA reads as TGTGCCTGGAGACTAGCGGGAGGGGGTACGCAGTATTTT.